The present entry profiles one T cell receptor (beta chain) with its context. A single record per CDR3 protein comes from TCRdb applying MiXCR to the RACE reads. The sample carries about 200,000 distinct CDR3 sequences, more than 20% recorded once. The data were taken from a study of human T cells and chemical hapten exposure. Study-level background: Variation in per-sample TCR yields came mainly from small pooled library volume differences.

Time point noted: patch test 3, about 24 weeks after DPC sensitization. The treatment: therapeutic diphenylcyclopropenone sensitization with weekly scalp DPC. Blood sampling occurred before each patch-test application. The sequences come from whole blood, collected in connection with sensitization to the hapten diphenylcyclopropenone (DPC). The origin of this receptor is a woman in her 40s with alopecia areata. Some clones in this sample may be carry-over from other donors' samples.

The CDR3 DNA sequence: TGTGCCAGCAGTTTAAGCCAGATCCGATACGAGCAGTACTTC. Protein product: CASSLSQIRYEQYF. The gene calls are TRBV28 and TRBJ2-7; no reliable D call. The V end lost 2 bases, the J end lost 4 bases, and 12 bases lay between the germline ends. Germline values: CDR1 MDHEN, CDR2 SYDVKM. CDR3 length: 14 residues.